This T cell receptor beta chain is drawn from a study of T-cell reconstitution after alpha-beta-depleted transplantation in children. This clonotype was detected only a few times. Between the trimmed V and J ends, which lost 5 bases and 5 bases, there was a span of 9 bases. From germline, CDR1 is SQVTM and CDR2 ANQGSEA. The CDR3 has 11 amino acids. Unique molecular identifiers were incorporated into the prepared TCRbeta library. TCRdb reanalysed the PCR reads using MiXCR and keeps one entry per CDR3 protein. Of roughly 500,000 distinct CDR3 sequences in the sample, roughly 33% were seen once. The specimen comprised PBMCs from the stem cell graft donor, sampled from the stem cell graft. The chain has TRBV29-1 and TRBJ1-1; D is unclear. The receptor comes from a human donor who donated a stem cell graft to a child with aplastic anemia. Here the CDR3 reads CSVLGGTEAFF. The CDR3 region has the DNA TGCAGCGTTCTAGGCGGGACTGAAGCTTTCTTT.